These T cell receptor beta chains were read from a single sample in a study of T cells in Graves' hyperthyroidism and ophthalmopathy. TCRdb processed the multiplex PCR reads anew with MiXCR; each CDR3 protein has one entry. The profile shows nearly 600,000 distinct CDR3 sequences, 11% to 15% of them singletons. The material sequenced was blood. The receptor source for this set is a woman in her twenties or thirties with Graves' hyperthyroidism that later progressed to Graves' ophthalmopathy. The CDR3 runs from the conserved cysteine through the conserved F or W.

v_gene: TRBV6-2/TRBV6-3
CDR3aa: CASSYEIGETQYF

v_gene: TRBV28
CDR3aa: CASSPTGAVITQYF

v_gene: TRBV3-1
CDR3aa: CASSQDPSGRSGANVLTF

v_gene: TRBV6-6
CDR3aa: CASSYSSGLNSGNTIYF

v_gene: TRBV29-1
CDR3aa: CSVEGGSEQYF

v_gene: TRBV18
CDR3aa: CASSLMIAYEQYF

v_gene: TRBV19
CDR3aa: CASNSGTDYGYTF

v_gene: TRBV27
CDR3aa: CASEGENEQFF

v_gene: TRBV28
CDR3aa: CASSLVGQGSGGELFF

v_gene: TRBV7-3
CDR3aa: CASSLSLNTEAFF

v_gene: TRBV20-1
CDR3aa: CSASSHSRDGNQPQHF

v_gene: TRBV7-9
CDR3aa: CASSSRQGSDEQYF

v_gene: TRBV7-2
CDR3aa: CASSLVFGGNTIYF

v_gene: TRBV5-1
CDR3aa: CASSNTGDLHEQYF

v_gene: TRBV6-2/TRBV6-3
CDR3aa: CASSYPLTSINYEQYF

v_gene: TRBV29-1
CDR3aa: CSVDPPLAGEKYNEQFF

v_gene: TRBV28
CDR3aa: CASSLPGESYNEQFF

v_gene: TRBV29-1
CDR3aa: CSALLAGGTGELFF

v_gene: TRBV19
CDR3aa: CASSMVSGHQETQYF

v_gene: TRBV18
CDR3aa: CASSPASLRAGPGYEQYF

v_gene: TRBV9
CDR3aa: CASSVDIAGGYNEQFF

v_gene: TRBV3-1
CDR3aa: CASSQGWQGEGGYTF

v_gene: TRBV9
CDR3aa: CASSALGGADGYTF

v_gene: TRBV3-1
CDR3aa: CASSQDLAETYEQYF

v_gene: TRBV5-1
CDR3aa: CASSVTGDGYNEQFF

v_gene: TRBV30
CDR3aa: CAWSRQGQYEQYF

v_gene: TRBV9
CDR3aa: CASNIGWSNTGELFF

v_gene: TRBV12-3/TRBV12-4
CDR3aa: CASSLEDRAYEQYF

v_gene: TRBV4-3
CDR3aa: CASSQDIHSGANVLTF

v_gene: TRBV6-1
CDR3aa: CASRDRGTVPNEKLFF

v_gene: TRBV13
CDR3aa: CASWDLGSTEAFF

v_gene: TRBV20-1
CDR3aa: CSAIRTGEETQYF